This T cell receptor beta chain was recorded in a study of blood T cell repertoires in COVID-19. Study at large: Acute and convalescent COVID-19 samples came from the United States, Italy and Spain.

V was shortened by 3 bases and J by 4 bases, with 7 bases between the two germline ends. The CDR3 runs to 13 residues. This clone was seen once. Allocation to cohorts depended on clinical history reported by the participants. Before being deemed recovered, Cohort 3 donors had two negative PCRs, clearance, or symptom resolution. TCRdb's copy holds only in-frame clones and misses some; the assay was immunoSEQ multiplex PCR. The table includes some 130,000 clones, around 82% detected once. The TCR was taken from a woman between 50 and 59 years old who had recovered from COVID-19. Specimen: PBMCs or T cells enriched from blood (not recorded which). The chain combines TRBV12-3 or TRBV12-4 with TRBJ2-1; D is unresolved. The CDR3 nucleotides read TGTGCCAGCAGTTTGAGAGTTTACAATGAGCAGTTCTTC. Amino acid sequence: CASSLRVYNEQFF.